This T cell receptor (beta chain) was obtained from a study of cytotoxic CD8 clonotypes in ibrutinib-treated CLL. Study summary: Mean productive templates were roughly 280,000; mean productive rearrangements were around 90,000. Points from the study as a whole: Once treatment began, public clonotypes, which were uncommon, contracted or stayed stable. Elevated clonality accompanied ibrutinib response, with a return toward baseline values at progression.

Worth noting for this clone: The antigen remains undetermined.

This CDR3 comprises 14 residues. The ends were cut back, 5 bases at V and 8 bases at J, with 16 bases in the middle. The germline V gene encodes CDR1 MNHNY and CDR2 SVGAGI (reference sequence). Clones were read by immunoSEQ multiplex PCR, and TCRdb kept only the in-frame ones, dropping some. The sample contains approximately 130,000 clones, 84% of which appear only once. The clonotype comes from a human donor with chronic lymphocytic leukemia. The chain joins TRBV6-6 to TRBJ2-1; a weak D match, TRBD2 (6 bases). Source: PBMCs, taken after 24 months of ibrutinib treatment. Here the CDR3 DNA reads TGTGCCAGCAGTCCGGATTATAGCGGTTATGAGCAGTTCTTC. This translates into CASSPDYSGYEQFF.